Listed here are 28 T cell receptor beta chains from one sample, sequenced in a study of T cell responses to AZD1222 COVID-19 vaccine. The data were produced by immunoSEQ multiplex PCR, yet TCRdb's version contains in-frame clones alone and is incomplete. This table holds some 180,000 clones, roughly 92% found once. The source material was peripheral blood, sampled on day 0 of AZD1222 vaccination. These receptors all stem from an adult in good health.

V gene TRBV5-6 combines with J gene TRBJ1-4; D unclear. Germline lookup yields CDR1 SGHDT and CDR2 YYEEEE. The CDR3 totals 15 residues. V was shortened by 4 bases and J by 5 bases, with 15 bases between the two germline ends. DNA of the CDR3: TGTGCCAGCAGCCCGGACGGAAGTAACAATGAAAAACTGTTTTTT. The encoded protein is CASSPDGSNNEKLFF.

V and J are TRBV19 and TRBJ2-6; D may be TRBD1 or TRBD2 (5 bases each). V dropped 7 bases and J dropped 4 bases, with 14 bases sitting between them. CDR1 LNHDA and CDR2 SQIVND come from the germline V gene (reference sequence). The CDR3 runs to 15 residues. CDR3 region: CASMLSGRGANVLTF. The CDR3 nucleotides read TGTGCCAGTATGCTCTCGGGGCGAGGGGCCAACGTCCTGACTTTC.

The V gene is TRBV7-9, the J gene TRBJ1-2; D is unresolved. The CDR3 has 13 residues. V was pared by 4 bases and J by 11 bases, with 17 bases between. Germline CDR1 reads SEHNR; CDR2 reads FQNEAQ (reference sequence). CDR3 region: CASSSVAGPEYTF. CDR3 DNA: TGTGCCAGCAGCTCTGTTGCCGGGCCCGAATACACCTTC.

The genes are TRBV7-9 and TRBJ1-1, with unresolved D. This CDR3 contains 14 residues. The germline CDR1 and CDR2 sequences are SEHNR and FQNEAQ (reference sequence). V shed 1 base and J shed 1 base, with 7 bases lying between them. CDR3: CASSLVPGNTEAFF. In DNA form, the CDR3 reads TGTGCCAGCAGCTTAGTCCCAGGGAACACTGAAGCTTTCTTT.

The CDR3 protein is CASSLMSRGYTEAFF. CDR3 sequence (DNA): TGTGCCAGCAGCTTAATGAGTAGGGGCTACACTGAAGCTTTCTTT. The genes are TRBV7-3 and TRBJ1-1; TRBD1 is a possible D gene (5 bases). Per the germline V gene, CDR1 is SGHTA and CDR2 is FQGTGA. This CDR3 contains 15 residues. Trimming stripped 1 base from V and 3 bases from J, with 12 bases between.

This clone has only one observation. CDR3 in amino acids: CASSFSGGLTDTQYF. The CDR3 coding sequence is TGTGCCAGCAGCTTTTCTGGGGGCTTGACAGATACGCAGTATTTT. This rearrangement joins TRBV5-4 to TRBJ2-3, with D tentatively TRBD1 (6 bases). Germline V gene lookup returns CDR1 SGHNT and CDR2 YYREEE (reference sequence). Trimming shortened V by 2 bases and J by 3 bases, and 13 bases separated the two germline ends. This CDR3 is built from 15 residues.

The CDR3 DNA reads as TGCAGCGTTGAGGACAGGGGGCTTTCCTACGAGCAGTACTTC. This sequence encodes CSVEDRGLSYEQYF. V gene TRBV29-1 combines with J gene TRBJ2-7, with TRBD1 matching 11 bases. This CDR3 spans 14 amino acids. Germline V gene sequence: CDR1 SQVTM, CDR2 ANQGSEA. V lost 3 bases, J lost 1 base, and 2 bases stayed unmatched.

The rearrangement joins TRBV19 to TRBJ1-1; weak D call: TRBD1 (6 bases). The V gene's germline CDR1 is LNHDA and CDR2 SQIVND (reference sequence). V lost 5 bases and J lost 1, with 11 bases in between. The length of the CDR3 is 14 residues. In DNA form, the CDR3 reads TGTGCCAGTAGTCACCCGGGACAGAACACTGAAGCTTTCTTT. The encoded protein is CASSHPGQNTEAFF.

This chain uses TRBV2 with TRBJ1-3; possible D gene TRBD1, 6 bases. There are 14 residues in the CDR3. Germline CDR1 SNHLY, CDR2 FYNNEI. Trimming cost V 7 bases and J 7 bases, with 17 bases left between them. This CDR3 is CASIPGGQRNTIYF. The CDR3 nucleotides read TGTGCCAGCATCCCGGGGGGGCAGCGGAACACCATATATTTT.

The chain joins TRBV9 to TRBJ1-1, with D unresolved. The CDR3 loop spans 16 amino acids. Per the germline V gene, CDR1 is SGDLS and CDR2 is YYNGEE. V lost 4 bases and J lost 1, with 17 bases in between. CDR3 coding DNA: TGTGCCAGCAGCCCCTGGGAAACAGTCCGGAACACTGAAGCTTTCTTT. Translation gives CASSPWETVRNTEAFF. Looking up the rest from reference TRBV9 and TRBJ1-1 gives the full variable domain: DSGVTQTPKHLITATGQRVTLRCSPRSGDLSVYWYQQSLDQGLQFLIQYYNGEERAKGNILERFSAQQFPDLHSELNLSSLELGDSALYFCASSPWETVRNTEAFFGQGTRLTVV.

The chain couples TRBV7-9 to TRBJ2-5; maybe TRBD2 (5 bases). V lost 2 bases, J lost 4 bases, and 8 bases lay in between. The germline CDR1 and CDR2 sequences are SEHNR and FQNEAQ (reference sequence). CDR3 length equals 13 residues. The CDR3 sequence: CASSLSGGETQYF. As DNA, the CDR3 is TGTGCCAGCAGCTTATCAGGAGGAGAGACCCAGTACTTC.

The CDR3 DNA reads as TGTGCCAGCAGCCAAGTTGGGCATCTGAGCAATCAGCCCCAGCATTTT. Protein: CASSQVGHLSNQPQHF. This rearrangement joins TRBV4-2 to TRBJ1-5, with D unresolved. The germline gives CDR1 LGHNA, CDR2 YNFKEQ. V was trimmed by 1 base and J by 1 base, leaving 11 bases between them. The CDR3 length is 16 residues.

The rearrangement uses TRBV20-1 and TRBJ2-5; 9 nucleotides agree with TRBD1. This CDR3 is 16 amino acids long. Germline-derived CDR1 and CDR2 are DFQATT and SNEGSKA (reference sequence). V was pared by 3 bases and J by 5 bases, with 13 bases of the junction left unmatched. The CDR3 coding sequence is TGCAGTGCTAGTGGCGACAGGGGGATATTCGGGGAGACCCAGTACTTC. This codes for CSASGDRGIFGETQYF.

The chain recombines TRBV7-2 with TRBJ1-2; 9 bases match TRBD1. Trimming at V came to 6 bases and at J to 7 bases, leaving 9 bases not matched to a gene. Germline CDR1 and CDR2: SGHTA and FQGNSA. The CDR3 is made up of 14 amino acids. CDR3 amino acids: CASRQQGATAGYTF. CDR3 DNA sequence: TGTGCCAGCAGACAACAGGGGGCAACTGCTGGCTACACCTTC.

This clone has just a few counts. The gene calls are TRBV5-1 and TRBJ1-6; D is possibly TRBD1 (5 bases). The CDR3 loop spans 14 amino acids. Between the trimmed V and J ends, which lost 4 bases and 7 bases, there was a span of 12 bases. The germline CDR1 and CDR2 sequences are SGHRS and YFSETQ. The CDR3 coding sequence is TGCGCCAGCAGCACGGGGGACCTGAATTCACCCCTCCACTTT. Its translation: CASSTGDLNSPLHF.

The rearrangement links TRBV5-1 to TRBJ1-6; D remains ambiguous. Trimming cost V 6 bases and J 2 bases, with 9 bases left between them. Germline V gene data show CDR1 as SGHRS and CDR2 as YFSETQ. CDR3 length: 14 amino acids. CDR3 bases: TGCGCCAGCAAGGACTGGGCCTATAATTCACCCCTCCACTTT. It encodes CASKDWAYNSPLHF.

This chain joins TRBV12-3 or TRBV12-4 and TRBJ2-7; D is unresolved. The CDR3 length is 12 residues. The V end lost 5 bases, the J end lost 2 bases, and 7 bases lay between the germline ends. The CDR3 nucleotides read TGTGCCAGCAGTGGAACTACCTACGAGCAGTACGTC. Its translation: CASSGTTYEQYV.

The V gene is TRBV5-6, the J gene TRBJ2-7; TRBD1 aligns across 9 bases. Trimming cost V 3 bases and J 8 bases; bases outside gene matches: 12. Germline V gene sequence: CDR1 SGHDT, CDR2 YYEEEE. The CDR3 length is 15 residues. The CDR3 here is CASSSWDRAYPQQYF. The CDR3 nucleotides are TGTGCCAGCAGCTCCTGGGACAGGGCATATCCCCAGCAGTACTTC.

This clone was seen once. The chain is built from TRBV11-3 and TRBJ2-1, with D possibly called TRBD1 or TRBD2 (5 bases each). V gave up 5 bases and J gave up 8 bases, with 13 bases separating them. Germline loops: CDR1 SGHNT, CDR2 YENEEA. This CDR3 is built from 13 residues. CDR3 bases: TGTGCCAGCAGCCCCCCGGGGCGCGATGAGCAGTTCTTC. Protein sequence: CASSPPGRDEQFF.

This sequence joins TRBV27 and TRBJ1-1; D might be TRBD1 (5 bases). V lost 3 bases, J lost 7 bases, and 15 bases lay in between. The CDR3 consists of 14 residues. In germline, CDR1 is MNHEY, CDR2 SMNVEV (reference sequence). The CDR3 DNA follows: TGTGCCAGCAGTTTCCCCGGGGCGCGAGGTGAAGCTTTCTTT. This translates into CASSFPGARGEAFF.

The V gene is TRBV7-3, the J gene TRBJ2-1, with a tentative D call TRBD2 (6 bases). Germline values: CDR1 SGHTA, CDR2 FQGTGA. The V end was cut by 5 bases, the J end by 6 bases, with 20 bases between. CDR3 length equals 16 residues. CDR3 DNA: TGTGCCAGCAGCCCGGCAGGGACTCTACACCCCAATGAGCAGTTCTTC. This codes for CASSPAGTLHPNEQFF.

This chain links TRBV9 with TRBJ1-1, with TRBD1 as a possible D gene (6 bases). This CDR3 spans 14 amino acids. From germline, CDR1 is SGDLS and CDR2 YYNGEE. The V end was cut by 0 bases, the J end by 4 bases, with 10 bases between. The CDR3 protein is CASSVATGFTEAFF. The CDR3 DNA is TGTGCCAGCAGCGTAGCTACAGGGTTCACTGAAGCTTTCTTT.

Comments on this clone: One end of the junction does not line up with germline, which may come from a read error. This chain connects TRBV5-1 to TRBJ2-7, with D unclear. This CDR3 is built from 13 residues. In germline, CDR1 is SGHRS, CDR2 YFSETQ. The CDR3 region has the DNA TGCGCCAGCAGCTTGGAGCGTAACAGCTGGATCGCCTTC. This sequence encodes CASSLERNSWIAF. The full variable domain, rest sourced from reference TRBV5-1 and TRBJ2-7, is KAGVTQTPRYLIKTRGQQVTLSCSPISGHRSVSWYQQTPGQGLQFLFEYFSETQRNKGNFPGRFSGRQFSNSRSEMNVSTLELGDSALYLCASSLERNSWIAFGPGTRLTVT.

This CDR3 is CASSLGSPGIQFYEQYF. CDR3 DNA: TGTGCCAGCAGCTTAGGATCCCCCGGGATTCAATTCTACGAGCAGTACTTC. The rearrangement links TRBV7-2 to TRBJ2-7, with D tentatively TRBD2 (5 bases). Trimming pared 1 base from V and 3 bases from J, leaving 19 bases between. The CDR3 sequence is 17 residues long. Germline V gene lookup returns CDR1 SGHTA and CDR2 FQGNSA.

This chain links TRBV7-3 with TRBJ1-1; possibly TRBD1 for D (5 bases). Germline CDR1 reads SGHTA; CDR2 reads FQGTGA. CDR3 length: 12 amino acids. Deletions cut 5 bases from V and 6 bases from J, with 10 bases between. CDR3 sequence reads: CASSLGTSEAFF. CDR3 DNA sequence: TGTGCCAGCAGCCTCGGGACTTCTGAAGCTTTCTTT.

V and J are TRBV14 and TRBJ2-1; tentatively, D is TRBD2 (6 bases). The CDR3 has 13 residues. CDR1 and CDR2 (germline): SGHDN, FVKESK. V lost 4 bases and J 13 bases, leaving 17 bases between the germline ends. In DNA, the CDR3 is TGTGCCAGCAGCCTGCAACTGCGGGACGCTCAGTTCTTC. Translated: CASSLQLRDAQFF. The entire variable domain, with the rest obtained from reference TRBV14 and TRBJ2-1, is as follows: EAGVTQFPSHSVIEKGQTVTLRCDPISGHDNLYWYRRVMGKEIKFLLHFVKESKQDESGMPNNRFLAERTGGTYSTLKVQPAELEDSGVYFCASSLQLRDAQFFGPGTRLTVL.

CDR3 nucleotide sequence: TGCGCCAGCAGCTTGGAGGGACTAGCGGGGGAGACTAGCACAGATACGCAGTATTTT. This encodes CASSLEGLAGETSTDTQYF. The V call is TRBV5-1, the J call TRBJ2-3; 14 positions agree with TRBD2. The CDR3 extends over 19 amino acids. The germline gives CDR1 SGHRS, CDR2 YFSETQ. Trimming removed 0 bases from V and 0 bases from J; junction bases left unmatched: 6.

The rearrangement uses TRBV7-8 and TRBJ1-4, with D maybe TRBD1 (5 bases). From germline, CDR1 is SGHVS and CDR2 FQNEAQ. V lost 5 bases and J lost 7, with 14 bases in between. This CDR3 is built from 14 residues. The chain's CDR3 is CASSLGTRGEKLFF. The DNA for the CDR3 is TGTGCCAGCAGCCTGGGGACGCGGGGTGAAAAACTGTTTTTT.